A selection of T cell receptor beta chains follows, all from one sample in a study of blood T cells in healthy people across ages. TCRdb recomputed calls from the 5' RACE reads with MiXCR, one row per CDR3 protein. The sample yields 700,000 or so distinct CDR3 sequences, 40% to 45% seen once. The sample consisted of blood. The receptor set was obtained from a man of 80 years or more in good health. The CDR3 runs from the conserved cysteine through the conserved F or W. A D gene is named only where the DNA matches it firmly. Clone size is stated in some rows and not others, as once, few, many or a class when expanded.

clone_size	j_call	v_call	d_call	cdr3_aa
-	TRBJ2-1	TRBV5-1	TRBD2	CASSYSGLAGTYNEQFF
-	TRBJ1-1	TRBV6-5	-	CASRPGPGDTEAFF
few	TRBJ1-1	TRBV15	TRBD1	CATSSDRGLNTEAFF
-	TRBJ2-1	TRBV4-2	TRBD2	CASSRDAGTSGGSSYNEQFF
-	TRBJ2-1	TRBV4-2	TRBD2	CASSQATSGGYNEQFF
few	TRBJ2-3	TRBV20-1	TRBD2	CSAPLAGGRTDTQYF
many	TRBJ2-7	TRBV29-1	TRBD2	CSVTSDYEQYF
-	TRBJ2-7	TRBV20-1	TRBD1	CSALGQGAAYEQYF
-	TRBJ2-7	TRBV4-2	-	CASSSTSQSYEQYF
few	TRBJ1-6	TRBV5-1	-	CASSFSRQGTSPLHF
once	TRBJ2-1	TRBV20-1	TRBD2	CSASSRGLAGVLGGQFF
-	TRBJ1-4	TRBV7-2	-	CASSDSWGAGNEKLFF
few	TRBJ1-2	TRBV27	-	CASSSGGGKYGYTF
-	TRBJ1-6	TRBV7-2	-	CASSLGTANNSPLHF
-	TRBJ2-5	TRBV25-1	-	CASSEFGTPQETQYF
few	TRBJ2-1	TRBV20-1	TRBD2	CSARFHSGGAPNEQFF
-	TRBJ2-1	TRBV5-1	TRBD2	CASSPFSGGTYNEQFF
-	TRBJ2-7	TRBV30	TRBD1	CAWNRDRGFYEQYF
-	TRBJ1-2	TRBV12-5	TRBD1	CASGPDRGVGGYTF
-	TRBJ2-2	TRBV3-1	-	CASSQELPIGTGELFF
-	TRBJ2-3	TRBV6-2/TRBV6-3	TRBD1	CASRRQGQTDTQYF
-	TRBJ1-1	TRBV6-2/TRBV6-3	-	CASSDNRVAEAFF
few	TRBJ2-7	TRBV2	TRBD1	CASSEQGDSYEQYF
few	TRBJ2-5	TRBV11-2	TRBD2	CASSLVRGGGVNEQYF
-	TRBJ2-7	TRBV20-1	-	CSASVAGGDYEQYF
-	TRBJ1-2	TRBV7-2	-	CASSPTGALKDYGYTF
-	TRBJ2-7	TRBV4-2	TRBD2	CASSQVFIAGTSPYYEQYF
-	TRBJ2-7	TRBV7-9	-	CASRPPTGYEQYF
many	TRBJ1-2	TRBV12-3/TRBV12-4	-	CASSLQGKPSGYTF
-	TRBJ2-3	TRBV20-1	TRBD2	CSARDVSGSGDTQYF
-	TRBJ1-2	TRBV4-1	-	CASSQEGGRLNYGYTF